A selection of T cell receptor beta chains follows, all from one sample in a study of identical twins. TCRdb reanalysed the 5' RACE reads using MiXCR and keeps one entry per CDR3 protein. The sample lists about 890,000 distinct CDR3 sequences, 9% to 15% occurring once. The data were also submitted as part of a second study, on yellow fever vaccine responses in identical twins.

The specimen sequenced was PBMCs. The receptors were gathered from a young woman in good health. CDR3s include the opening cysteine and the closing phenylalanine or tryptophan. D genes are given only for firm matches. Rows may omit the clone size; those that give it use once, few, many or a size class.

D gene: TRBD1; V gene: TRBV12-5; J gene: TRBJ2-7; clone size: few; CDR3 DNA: TGTGCTAGTGGGACCGACAGGGGAAGCTCCTACGAGCAGTACTTC; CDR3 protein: CASGTDRGSSYEQYF
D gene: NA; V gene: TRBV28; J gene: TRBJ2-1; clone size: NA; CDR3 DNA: TGTGCCAGCAATGGCGTCGAGGCGGTCCCCTACAATGAGCAGTTCTTC; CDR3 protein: CASNGVEAVPYNEQFF
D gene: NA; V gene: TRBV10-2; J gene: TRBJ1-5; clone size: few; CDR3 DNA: TGCGCCAGCAGCGTAGGGCCAGGAATTGGCAATCAGCCCCAGCATTTT; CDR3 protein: CASSVGPGIGNQPQHF
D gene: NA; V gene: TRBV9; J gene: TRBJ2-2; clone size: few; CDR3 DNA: TGTGCCAGCAGCGTAGGGGGGTCGGACGGGGAGCTGTTTTTT; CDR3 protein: CASSVGGSDGELFF
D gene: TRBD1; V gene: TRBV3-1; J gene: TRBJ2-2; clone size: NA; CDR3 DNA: TGTGCCAGCAGCCTCGGACAGGGGGTTAGCGGGGAGCTGTTTTTT; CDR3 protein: CASSLGQGVSGELFF
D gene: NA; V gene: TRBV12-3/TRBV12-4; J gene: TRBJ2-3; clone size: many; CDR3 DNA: TGTGCCAGCAGTTTTTATGGGGGAGCAGATACGCAGTATTTT; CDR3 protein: CASSFYGGADTQYF
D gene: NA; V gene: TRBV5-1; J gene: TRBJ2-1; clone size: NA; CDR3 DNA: TGCGCCAGCAGCTTGGGACACCAAAGCTCCTACAATGAGCAGTTCTTC; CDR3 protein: CASSLGHQSSYNEQFF
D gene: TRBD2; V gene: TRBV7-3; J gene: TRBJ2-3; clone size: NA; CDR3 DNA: TGTGCCAGCAGCTTATCGTTTGATCCGGGACTAGCGGGACCTGATTCTAAGGATACGCAGTATTTT; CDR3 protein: CASSLSFDPGLAGPDSKDTQYF
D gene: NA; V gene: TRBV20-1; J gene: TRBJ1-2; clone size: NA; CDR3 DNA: TGCGGTCCACCTTGGCCCGCCTGGAGCTATGGCTACACCTTC; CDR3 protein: CGPPWPAWSYGYTF
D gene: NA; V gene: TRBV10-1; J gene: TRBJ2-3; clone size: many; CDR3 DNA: TGCGCCAGCAGTGAGTCCGCAGTTTCTACAGATACGCAGTATTTT; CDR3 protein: CASSESAVSTDTQYF
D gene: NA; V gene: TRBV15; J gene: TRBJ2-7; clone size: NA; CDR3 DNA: TGTGCCACCAGCAGAGATCGGGACCACTCCTACGAGCAGTACTTC; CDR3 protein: CATSRDRDHSYEQYF
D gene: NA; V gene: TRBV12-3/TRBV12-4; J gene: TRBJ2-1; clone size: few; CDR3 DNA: TGTGCCAGCAGCCTATACCTTAATGAGCAGTTCTTC; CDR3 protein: CASSLYLNEQFF
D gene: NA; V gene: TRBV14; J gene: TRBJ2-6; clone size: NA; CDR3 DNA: TGTGCCAGCAGCCAAGAGAGCTCTGGGGCCAACGTCCTGACTTTC; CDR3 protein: CASSQESSGANVLTF
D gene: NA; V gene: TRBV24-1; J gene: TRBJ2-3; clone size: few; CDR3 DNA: TGTGCCACCAGTGATTCCCGGATAGATACGCAGTATTTT; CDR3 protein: CATSDSRIDTQYF
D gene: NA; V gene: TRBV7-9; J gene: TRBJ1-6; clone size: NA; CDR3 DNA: TGTGCCAGCAGTCCCACGTCGGGGGCTGCCCTCCACTTT; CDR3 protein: CASSPTSGAALHF
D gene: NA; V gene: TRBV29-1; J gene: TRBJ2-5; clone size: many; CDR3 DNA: TGCAGCGTCCAGTTGTGGGCGGAACAAGAGACCCAGTACTTC; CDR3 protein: CSVQLWAEQETQYF
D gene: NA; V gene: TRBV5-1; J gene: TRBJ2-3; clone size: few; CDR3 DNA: TGCGCCAGCAGCTTGGGTTTTGCGGGGATCACAGATACGCAGTATTTT; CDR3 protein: CASSLGFAGITDTQYF
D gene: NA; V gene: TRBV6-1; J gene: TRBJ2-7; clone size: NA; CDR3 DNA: TGTGCCAGCAGCCGCCCGGTGGCACCGTACGAGCAGTACTTC; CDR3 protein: CASSRPVAPYEQYF
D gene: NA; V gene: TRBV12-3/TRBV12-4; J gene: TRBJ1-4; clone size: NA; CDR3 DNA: TGTGCCAGCAGTGCCAGAAATGAAAAACTGTTTTTT; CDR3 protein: CASSARNEKLFF
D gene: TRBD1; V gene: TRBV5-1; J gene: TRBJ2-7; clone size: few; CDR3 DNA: TGCGCCAGCGGACTGGGGACAGTCACCTACGAGCAGTACTTC; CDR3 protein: CASGLGTVTYEQYF
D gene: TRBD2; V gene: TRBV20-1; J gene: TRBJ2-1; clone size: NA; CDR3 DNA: TGCAGTGCTAGAGACCCGAGCGGGAGGGGGGCTAATGAGCAGTTCTTC; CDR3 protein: CSARDPSGRGANEQFF
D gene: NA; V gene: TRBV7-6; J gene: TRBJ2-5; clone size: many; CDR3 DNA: TGTGCCAGCAGCTTCGGGCAAAAAGAGACCCAGTACTTC; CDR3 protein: CASSFGQKETQYF
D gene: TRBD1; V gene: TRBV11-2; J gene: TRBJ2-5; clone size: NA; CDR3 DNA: TGTGCCAGCAGCCGACGGACAGGGGGTCTGGAGGAGACCCAGTACTTC; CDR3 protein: CASSRRTGGLEETQYF
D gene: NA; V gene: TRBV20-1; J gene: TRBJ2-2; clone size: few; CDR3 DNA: TGCAGTGCTAAGGTCGGGGGGAACACCGGGGAGCTGTTTTTT; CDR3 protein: CSAKVGGNTGELFF